A single sample is the source of the 7 T cell receptor beta chains below, sequenced in a study of PD-1 blockade in mismatch repair-deficient tumors. The table came from immunoSEQ multiplex PCR; TCRdb's copy has only in-frame clones and leaves some out. This sample has roughly 50,000 clones, with 78% found just once. The sequencing used peripheral blood, collected 4 weeks after starting pembrolizumab. These receptors all come from an adult with mismatch repair-deficient cancer.

The J gene is TRBJ2-5, the V gene TRBV30; 7 nucleotides match TRBD2. J was trimmed by 1 base and V by 0 bases; bases with no gene match: 11. Germline V lookup: CDR1 GTSNPN, CDR2 SVGIG (reference sequence). The CDR3 runs 17 residues. CDR3 amino acids: CAWSVHRSGTFQETQYF. The CDR3 DNA reads as TGTGCCTGGAGTGTACACAGGAGCGGGACCTTCCAAGAGACCCAGTACTTC.

This clone was recorded a few times. V usage is TRBV5-1 and J usage is TRBJ2-1; TRBD2 agrees at 10 bases. The V gene's germline CDR1 is SGHRS and CDR2 YFSETQ. The CDR3 consists of 19 residues. J was trimmed by 3 bases and V by 0 bases; bases with no gene match: 12. The CDR3 coding sequence is TGCGCCAGCAGCTTGGCCCTAACTCTAGCGGGAGAGTACTACAATGAGCAGTTCTTC. Its translation: CASSLALTLAGEYYNEQFF.

This clone turned up a few times. The J gene is TRBJ2-7, the V gene TRBV7-9, with D possibly TRBD2 on 5 matching bases. Germline lookup yields CDR1 SEHNR and CDR2 FQNEAQ (reference sequence). Trimming took 10 bases from V and 8 from J, leaving 18 bases between them. The CDR3 loop spans 12 amino acids. For the CDR3, the DNA is TGTGCCACTCGGGATGACGTCTTAAAGCAGTACTTC. Amino acids: CATRDDVLKQYF.

The chain combines TRBV19 with TRBJ2-6; tentative D call: TRBD1 (5 bases). Germline V gives CDR1 LNHDA, CDR2 SQIVND (reference sequence). This CDR3 spans 17 amino acids. Trimming took 2 bases from V and 2 from J, leaving 13 bases between them. CDR3 amino acids: CASSISRRGTGANVLTF. In DNA form, the CDR3 reads TGTGCCAGTAGTATATCCCGAAGGGGTACTGGGGCCAACGTCCTGACTTTC.

J is TRBJ1-5 and V is TRBV28; D is ambiguous. Germline lookup yields CDR1 MDHEN and CDR2 SYDVKM. V was pared by 4 bases and J by 2 bases, with 12 bases between. The length of the CDR3 is 15 residues. CDR3 bases: TGTGCCAGCAGTTCCCAGATCCTAGGCAATCAGCCCCAGCATTTT. Protein product: CASSSQILGNQPQHF.

This CDR3 reads CASSVGTSREETQYF. The CDR3, as DNA: TGTGCCAGCAGCGTAGGAACTAGCCGAGAAGAGACCCAGTACTTC. V usage is TRBV9 and J usage is TRBJ2-5, with D possibly matching TRBD2 (6 bases). Germline loops: CDR1 SGDLS, CDR2 YYNGEE. The CDR3 has 15 residues. V was pared by 0 bases and J by 3 bases, with 12 bases between.

The rearrangement joins TRBV6-6 to TRBJ1-5; tentative D call: TRBD1 (5 bases). Germline V gene lookup returns CDR1 MNHNY and CDR2 SVGAGI (reference sequence). The CDR3 sequence is 14 residues long. Trimming cost V 6 bases and J 7 bases, with 16 bases left between them. CDR3 sequence (DNA): TGTGCCAGCAGCCCCGTCGGGGGAGGACAGCCCCAGCATTTT. It is translated as CASSPVGGGQPQHF.